This note documents a single T cell receptor (beta chain) sequence. Its cognate antigen is unknown. This specimen comes from a study of cytomegalovirus exposure and HLA in healthy donors. Study conclusions and caveats: The study had only CMV serostatus as immune exposure information. A link between a missense DCLRE1C variant and TCR beta V- and J-gene trimming emerged from a later analysis. HLA alleles were associated with 16,951 TCR beta sequences in a later analysis at 0.05 false discovery rate. While the bulk of TCR sequences proved rare, some public TCRs turned up in many donors.

The CDR3 length is 16 residues. Germline CDR1 is MNHNY and CDR2 is SVGAGI (reference sequence). V shed 1 base and J shed 5 bases, with 17 bases lying between them. The PCR employed 60 Vbeta primers together with 13 Jbeta primers. This table comes from immunoSEQ multiplex PCR, and its TCRdb copy is limited to in-frame clones, with some not included. The repertoire table contains about 140,000 clones. The sequencing input was PBMCs. The chain recombines TRBV6-6 with TRBJ1-2, with D perhaps TRBD1 (5 bases). The TCR originated in a male donor in good health and CMV-seronegative. The CDR3: CASSYFLGPNRYGYTF. In DNA, the CDR3 is TGTGCCAGCAGTTACTTCCTTGGGCCGAACAGGTATGGCTACACCTTC.